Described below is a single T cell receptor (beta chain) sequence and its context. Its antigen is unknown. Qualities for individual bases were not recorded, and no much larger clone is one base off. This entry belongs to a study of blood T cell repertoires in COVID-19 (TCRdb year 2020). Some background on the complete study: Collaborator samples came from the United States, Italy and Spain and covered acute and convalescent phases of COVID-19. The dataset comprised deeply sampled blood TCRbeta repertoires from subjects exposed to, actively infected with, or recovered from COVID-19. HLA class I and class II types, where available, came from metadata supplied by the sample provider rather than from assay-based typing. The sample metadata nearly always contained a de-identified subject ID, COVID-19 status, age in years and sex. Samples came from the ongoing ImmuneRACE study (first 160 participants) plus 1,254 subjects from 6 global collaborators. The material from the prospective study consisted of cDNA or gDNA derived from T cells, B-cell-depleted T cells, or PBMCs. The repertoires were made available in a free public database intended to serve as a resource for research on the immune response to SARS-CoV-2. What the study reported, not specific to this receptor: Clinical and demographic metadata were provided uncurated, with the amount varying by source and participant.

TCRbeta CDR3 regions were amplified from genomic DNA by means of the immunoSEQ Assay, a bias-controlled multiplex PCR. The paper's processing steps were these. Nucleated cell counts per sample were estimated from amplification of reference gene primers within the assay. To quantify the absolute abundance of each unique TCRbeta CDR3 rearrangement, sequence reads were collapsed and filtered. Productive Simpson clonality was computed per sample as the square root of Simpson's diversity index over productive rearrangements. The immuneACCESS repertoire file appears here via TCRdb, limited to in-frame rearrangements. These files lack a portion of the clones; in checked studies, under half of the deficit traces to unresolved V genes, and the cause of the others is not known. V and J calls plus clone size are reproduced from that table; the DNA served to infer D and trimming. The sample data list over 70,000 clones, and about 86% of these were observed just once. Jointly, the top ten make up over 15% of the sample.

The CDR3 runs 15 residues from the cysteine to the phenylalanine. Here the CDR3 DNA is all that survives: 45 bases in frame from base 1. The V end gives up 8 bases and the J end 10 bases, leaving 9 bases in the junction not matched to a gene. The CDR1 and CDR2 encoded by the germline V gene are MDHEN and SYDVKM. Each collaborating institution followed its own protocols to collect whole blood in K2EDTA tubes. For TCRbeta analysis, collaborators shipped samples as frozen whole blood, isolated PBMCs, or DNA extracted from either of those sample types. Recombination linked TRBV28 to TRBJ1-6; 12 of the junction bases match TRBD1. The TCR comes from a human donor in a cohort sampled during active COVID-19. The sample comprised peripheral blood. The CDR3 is CASWDRGRLKSPLHF. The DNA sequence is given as TGTGCCAGCTGGGACAGGGGGCGCCTGAAATCACCCCTCCACTTT.